This TCR beta chain was retrieved from a study of molecular identifiers for immune sequencing clone quantification. The germline V gene has CDR1 MDHEN and CDR2 SYDVKM. V was clipped by 11 bases and J by 6 bases, with 20 bases between them. This CDR3 comprises 13 residues. One entry per CDR3 protein, called by TCRdb with MiXCR from the PCR reads. The repertoire holds about 100,000 distinct CDR3 sequences, 35% seen once, with roughly 10% in the top ten. When naive CD8 T cells were sorted, they were gated as CD8+CD4-CCR7+CD45RA+. In its sample, this clonotype was seen many times. The V call is TRBV28, the J call TRBJ2-7, with D unresolved. This clonotype originated in a human donor in good health. Some libraries in this study had Jurkat cell RNA spiked in. The specimen was naive CD8+ T cells from blood, with Jurkat cell RNA spiked in. Subset in this sample: FACS-sorted CD8+CD4-CCR7+CD45RA+ naive T cells. Here the CDR3 DNA reads TGTGCCGCCAGCAGGATATCCCTCGCCGAGCAGTACTTC. Protein product: CAASRISLAEQYF.